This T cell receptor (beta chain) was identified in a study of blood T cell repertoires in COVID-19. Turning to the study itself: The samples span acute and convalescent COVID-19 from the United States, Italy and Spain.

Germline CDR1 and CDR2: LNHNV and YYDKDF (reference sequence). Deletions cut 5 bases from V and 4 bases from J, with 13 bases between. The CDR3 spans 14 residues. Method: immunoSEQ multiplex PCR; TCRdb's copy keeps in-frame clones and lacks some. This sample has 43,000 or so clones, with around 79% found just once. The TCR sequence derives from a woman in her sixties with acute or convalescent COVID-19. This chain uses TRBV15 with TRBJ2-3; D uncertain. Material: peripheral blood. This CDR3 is CATSWPLQSDTQYF. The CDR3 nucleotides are TGTGCCACCAGCTGGCCCCTTCAATCAGATACGCAGTATTTT. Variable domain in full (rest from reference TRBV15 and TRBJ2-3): DAMVIQNPRYQVTQFGKPVTLSCSQTLNHNVMYWYQQKSSQAPKLLFHYYDKDFNNEADTPDNFQSRRPNTSFCFLDIRSPGLGDTAMYLCATSWPLQSDTQYFGPGTRLTVL.